This T cell receptor (beta chain) was identified during a study of shared T cell receptors in the human thymus. Profiled with immunoSEQ multiplex PCR; TCRdb holds only in-frame clones, not every one. Of approximately 490,000 clones listed, around 78% are singletons. The trim removed 2 bases at V and 5 bases at J, leaving 6 bases unmatched. In germline, CDR1 is SEHNR, CDR2 FQNEAQ (reference sequence). CDR3 length: 15 amino acids. These data also formed part of another study, on human thymus T cells.

This receptor was taken from a boy less than two years old with a congenital heart defect. Sequences were obtained from thymocytes. The gene calls are TRBV7-9 and TRBJ2-7; 10 bases agree with TRBD2. CDR3 coding DNA: TGTGCCAGCAGCTTAACTAGCGGGACCGGCCACGAGCAGTACTTC. This sequence encodes CASSLTSGTGHEQYF.